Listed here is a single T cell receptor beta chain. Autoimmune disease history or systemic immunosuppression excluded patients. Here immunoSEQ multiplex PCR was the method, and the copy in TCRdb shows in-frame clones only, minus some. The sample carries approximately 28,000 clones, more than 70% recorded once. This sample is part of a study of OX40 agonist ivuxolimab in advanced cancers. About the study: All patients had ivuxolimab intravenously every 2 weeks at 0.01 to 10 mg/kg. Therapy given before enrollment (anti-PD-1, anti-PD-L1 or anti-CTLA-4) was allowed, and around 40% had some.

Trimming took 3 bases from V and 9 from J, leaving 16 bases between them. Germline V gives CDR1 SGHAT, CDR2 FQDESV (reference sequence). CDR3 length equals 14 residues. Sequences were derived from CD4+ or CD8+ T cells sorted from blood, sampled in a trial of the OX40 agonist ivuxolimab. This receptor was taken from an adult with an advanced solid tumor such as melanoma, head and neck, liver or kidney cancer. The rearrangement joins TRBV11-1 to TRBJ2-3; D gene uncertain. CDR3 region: CASSLFPLLGTQYF. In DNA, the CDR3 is TGTGCCAGCAGCTTGTTCCCCTTGTTGGGCACGCAGTATTTT.